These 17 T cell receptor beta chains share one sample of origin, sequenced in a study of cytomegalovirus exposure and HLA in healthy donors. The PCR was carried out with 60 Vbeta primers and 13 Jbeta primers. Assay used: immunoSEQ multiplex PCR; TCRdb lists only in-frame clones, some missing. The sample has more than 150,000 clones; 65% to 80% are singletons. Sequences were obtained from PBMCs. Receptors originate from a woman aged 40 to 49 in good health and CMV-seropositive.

The CDR3 DNA is TGTGCCAGCATGATTCAGGGGCTTCAAGAGACCCAGTACTTC. This translates into CASMIQGLQETQYF. This sequence joins TRBV6-6 and TRBJ2-5, with D possibly being TRBD1 (6 bases). Germline V gives CDR1 MNHNY, CDR2 SVGAGI (reference sequence). V gave up 7 bases and J gave up 2 bases, with 14 bases separating them. This CDR3 has 14 amino acids.

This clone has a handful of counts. The CDR3 protein is CASSFRTEINEKLFF. The DNA for the CDR3 is TGTGCCAGCAGTTTCCGGACAGAAATTAATGAAAAACTGTTTTTT. The chain links TRBV28 to TRBJ1-4; possible D gene TRBD1, 6 bases. Per the germline V gene, CDR1 is MDHEN and CDR2 is SYDVKM. V was shortened by 3 bases and J by 4 bases, with 12 bases between the two germline ends. The CDR3 length is 15 residues.

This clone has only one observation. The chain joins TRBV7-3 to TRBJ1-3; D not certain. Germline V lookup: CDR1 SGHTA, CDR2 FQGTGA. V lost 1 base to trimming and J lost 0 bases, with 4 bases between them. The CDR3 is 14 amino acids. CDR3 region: CASSLKPSGNTIYF. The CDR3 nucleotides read TGTGCCAGCAGCTTAAAGCCCTCTGGAAACACCATATATTTT.

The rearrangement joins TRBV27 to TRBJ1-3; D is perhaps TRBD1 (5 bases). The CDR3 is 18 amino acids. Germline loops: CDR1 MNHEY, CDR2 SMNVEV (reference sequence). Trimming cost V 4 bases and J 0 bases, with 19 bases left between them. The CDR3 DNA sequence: TGTGCCAGCAGTTGGGACCGTTGGAACGGGGGCTCTGGAAACACCATATATTTT. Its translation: CASSWDRWNGGSGNTIYF.

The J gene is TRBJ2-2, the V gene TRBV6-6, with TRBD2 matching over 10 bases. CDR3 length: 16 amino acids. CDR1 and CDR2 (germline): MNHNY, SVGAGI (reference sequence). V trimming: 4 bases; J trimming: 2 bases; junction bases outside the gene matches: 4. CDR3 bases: TGTGCCAGCAGTTTAGGGACTAGCGCTAACACCGGGGAGCTGTTTTTT. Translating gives CASSLGTSANTGELFF.

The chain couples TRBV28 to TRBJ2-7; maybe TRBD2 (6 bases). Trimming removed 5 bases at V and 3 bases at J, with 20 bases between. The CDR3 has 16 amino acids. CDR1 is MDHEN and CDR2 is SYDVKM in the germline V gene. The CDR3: CASSPRALGGNYEQYF. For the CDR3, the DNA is TGTGCCAGCAGTCCTAGGGCCTTGGGGGGAAACTACGAGCAGTACTTC.

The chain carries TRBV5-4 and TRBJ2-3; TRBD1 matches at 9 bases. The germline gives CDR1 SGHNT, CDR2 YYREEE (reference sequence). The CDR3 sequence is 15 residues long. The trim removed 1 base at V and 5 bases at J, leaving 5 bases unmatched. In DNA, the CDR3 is TGTGCCAGCAGCTTGTTGGACAGGGGAATAGATACGCAGTATTTT. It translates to CASSLLDRGIDTQYF. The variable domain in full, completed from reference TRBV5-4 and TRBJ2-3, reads ETGVTQSPTHLIKTRGQQVTLRCSSQSGHNTVSWYQQALGQGPQFIFQYYREEENGRGNFPPRFSGLQFPNYSSELNVNALELDDSALYLCASSLLDRGIDTQYFGPGTRLTVL.

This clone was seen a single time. The CDR3 DNA is TGTGCCTGGAGGAGGTCAGCTTTTATGAACACTGAAGCTTTCTTT. Protein: CAWRRSAFMNTEAFF. The rearrangement joins TRBV30 to TRBJ1-1, with D unclear. Between the trimmed V and J ends, which lost 3 bases and 0 bases, there was a span of 14 bases. Germline lookup yields CDR1 GTSNPN and CDR2 SVGIG (reference sequence). The CDR3 is 15 residues long.

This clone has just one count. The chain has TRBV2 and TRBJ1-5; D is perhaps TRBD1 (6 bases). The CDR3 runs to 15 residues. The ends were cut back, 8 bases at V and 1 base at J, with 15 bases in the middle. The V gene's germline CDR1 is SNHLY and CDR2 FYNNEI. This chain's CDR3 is CASGRGGASNQPQHF. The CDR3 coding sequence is TGTGCCAGCGGGAGGGGGGGCGCGAGCAATCAGCCCCAGCATTTT.

The CDR3 region is CASSLGQTTYGYTF. The CDR3 DNA reads as TGTGCCAGCAGCTTGGGGCAAACCACCTATGGCTACACCTTC. V and J are TRBV5-5 and TRBJ1-2; unclear D gene. Trimming stripped 0 bases from V and 4 bases from J, with 10 bases between. The CDR3 is 14 residues long. Germline V gives CDR1 SGHKS, CDR2 YYEKEE (reference sequence).

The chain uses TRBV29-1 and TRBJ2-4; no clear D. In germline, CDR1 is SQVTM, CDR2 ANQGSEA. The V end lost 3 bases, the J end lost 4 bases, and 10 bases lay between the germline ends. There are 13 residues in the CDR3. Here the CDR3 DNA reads TGCAGCGTTGAGGTTCCCACTAAAAACATTCAGTACTTC. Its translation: CSVEVPTKNIQYF.

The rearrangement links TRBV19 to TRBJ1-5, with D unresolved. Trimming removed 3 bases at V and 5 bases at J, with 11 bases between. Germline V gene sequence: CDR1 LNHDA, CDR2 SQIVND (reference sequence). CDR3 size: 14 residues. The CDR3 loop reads CASSMRVADQPQHF. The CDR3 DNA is TGTGCCAGTAGTATGCGGGTTGCGGATCAGCCCCAGCATTTT.

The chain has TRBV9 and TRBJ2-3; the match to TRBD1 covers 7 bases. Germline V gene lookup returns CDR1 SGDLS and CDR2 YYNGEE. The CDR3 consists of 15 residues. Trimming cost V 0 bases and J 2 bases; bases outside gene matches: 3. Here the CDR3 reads CASSVEGADTDTQYF. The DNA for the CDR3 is TGTGCCAGCAGCGTAGAGGGGGCCGACACAGATACGCAGTATTTT.

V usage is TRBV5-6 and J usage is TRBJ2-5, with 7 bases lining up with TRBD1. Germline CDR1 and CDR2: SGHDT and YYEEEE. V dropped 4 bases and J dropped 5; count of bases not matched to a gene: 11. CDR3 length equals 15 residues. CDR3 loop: CASSTRDRIIETQYF. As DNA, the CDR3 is TGTGCCAGCAGCACCCGGGACAGAATAATTGAGACCCAGTACTTC.

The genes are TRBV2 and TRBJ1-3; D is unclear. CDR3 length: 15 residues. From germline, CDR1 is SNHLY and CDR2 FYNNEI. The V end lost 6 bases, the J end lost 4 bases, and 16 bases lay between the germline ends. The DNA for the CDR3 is TGTGCCAGCAGCCCCAGGACTGCCGCGGGAAACACCATATATTTT. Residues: CASSPRTAAGNTIYF.

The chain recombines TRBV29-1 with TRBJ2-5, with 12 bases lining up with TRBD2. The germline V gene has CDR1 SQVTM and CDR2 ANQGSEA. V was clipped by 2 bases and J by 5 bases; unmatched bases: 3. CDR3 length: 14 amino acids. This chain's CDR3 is CSVEPSGGAETQYF. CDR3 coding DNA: TGCAGCGTTGAACCTAGCGGGGGGGCGGAGACCCAGTACTTC.

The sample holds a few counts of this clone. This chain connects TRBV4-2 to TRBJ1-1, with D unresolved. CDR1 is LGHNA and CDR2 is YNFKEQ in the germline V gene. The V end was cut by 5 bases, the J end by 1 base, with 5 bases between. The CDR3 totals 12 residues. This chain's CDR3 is CASSEGNTEAFF. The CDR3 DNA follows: TGTGCCAGCAGCGAGGGGAACACTGAAGCTTTCTTT.